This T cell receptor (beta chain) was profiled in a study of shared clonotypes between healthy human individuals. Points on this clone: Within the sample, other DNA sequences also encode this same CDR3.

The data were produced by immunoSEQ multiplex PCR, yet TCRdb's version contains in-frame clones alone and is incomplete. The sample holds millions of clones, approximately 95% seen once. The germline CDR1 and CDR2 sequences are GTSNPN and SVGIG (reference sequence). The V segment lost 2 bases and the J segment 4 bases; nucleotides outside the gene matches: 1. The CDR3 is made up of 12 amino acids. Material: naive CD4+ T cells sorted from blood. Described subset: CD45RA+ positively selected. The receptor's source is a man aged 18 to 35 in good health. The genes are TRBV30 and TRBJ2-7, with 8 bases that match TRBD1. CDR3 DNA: TGTGCCTGGAGTACAGGGGGATACGAGCAGTACTTC. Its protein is CAWSTGGYEQYF.